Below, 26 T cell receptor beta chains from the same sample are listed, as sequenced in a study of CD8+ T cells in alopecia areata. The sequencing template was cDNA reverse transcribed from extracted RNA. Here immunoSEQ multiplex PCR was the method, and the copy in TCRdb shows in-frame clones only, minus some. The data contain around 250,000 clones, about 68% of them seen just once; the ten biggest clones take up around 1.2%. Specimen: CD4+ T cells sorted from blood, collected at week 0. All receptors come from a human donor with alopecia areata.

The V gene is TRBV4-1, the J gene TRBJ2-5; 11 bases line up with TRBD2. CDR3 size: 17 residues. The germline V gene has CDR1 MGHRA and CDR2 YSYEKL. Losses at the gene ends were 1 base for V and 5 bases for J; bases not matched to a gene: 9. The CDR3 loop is CASSQVPQVAGGETQYF. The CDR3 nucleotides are TGCGCCAGCAGCCAAGTTCCCCAGGTAGCGGGGGGGGAGACCCAGTACTTC.

The CDR3 DNA is TGTGCCAGCAGCTTAGACGCAGGGTGGAATTCACCCCTCCACTTT. As protein: CASSLDAGWNSPLHF. The rearrangement joins TRBV11-2 to TRBJ1-6; TRBD1 might be the D (5 bases). V lost 0 bases and J lost 7, with 10 bases in between. The CDR3 length is 15 residues. The V gene's germline CDR1 is SGHAT and CDR2 FQNNGV. Combining the CDR3 with reference TRBV11-2 and TRBJ1-6 gives the whole variable domain EAGVAQSPRYKIIEKRQSVAFWCNPISGHATLYWYQQILGQGPKLLIQFQNNGVVDDSQLPKDRFSAERLKGVDSTLKIQPAKLEDSAVYLCASSLDAGWNSPLHFGNGTRLTVT.

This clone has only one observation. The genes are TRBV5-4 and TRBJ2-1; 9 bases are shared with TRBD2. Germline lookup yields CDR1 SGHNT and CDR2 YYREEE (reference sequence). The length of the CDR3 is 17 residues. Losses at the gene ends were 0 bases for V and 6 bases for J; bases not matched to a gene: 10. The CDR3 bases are TGTGCCAGCAGCTTGGCCTTTGCGCGGGGGGGCCCCAATGAGCAGTTCTTC. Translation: CASSLAFARGGPNEQFF.

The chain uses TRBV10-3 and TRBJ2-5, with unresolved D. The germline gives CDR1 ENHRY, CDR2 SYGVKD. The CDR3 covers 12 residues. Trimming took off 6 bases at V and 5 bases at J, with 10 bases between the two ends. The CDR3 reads CAISRRPETQYF. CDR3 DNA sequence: TGTGCCATCAGCAGGAGACCGGAGACCCAGTACTTC.

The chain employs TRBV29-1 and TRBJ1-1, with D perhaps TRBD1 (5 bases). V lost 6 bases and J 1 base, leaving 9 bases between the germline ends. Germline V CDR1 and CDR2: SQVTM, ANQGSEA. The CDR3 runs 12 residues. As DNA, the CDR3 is TGCAGCGTATACACAGGGAACACTGAAGCTTTCTTT. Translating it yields CSVYTGNTEAFF.

Here the CDR3 DNA reads TGCGCCAGCAGCTTGGTAGACAACACTGAAGCTTTCTTT. Residues: CASSLVDNTEAFF. V and J are TRBV5-1 and TRBJ1-1; D is unclear. Germline V gene sequence: CDR1 SGHRS, CDR2 YFSETQ. The ends were cut back, 0 bases at V and 2 bases at J, with 5 bases in the middle. This CDR3 is built from 13 residues.

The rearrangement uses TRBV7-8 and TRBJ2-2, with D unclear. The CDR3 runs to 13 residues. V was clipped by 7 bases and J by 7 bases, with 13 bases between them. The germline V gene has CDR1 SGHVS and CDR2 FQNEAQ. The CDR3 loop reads CASKRARVGELFF. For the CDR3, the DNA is TGTGCCAGCAAGCGAGCTAGAGTCGGGGAGCTGTTTTTT.

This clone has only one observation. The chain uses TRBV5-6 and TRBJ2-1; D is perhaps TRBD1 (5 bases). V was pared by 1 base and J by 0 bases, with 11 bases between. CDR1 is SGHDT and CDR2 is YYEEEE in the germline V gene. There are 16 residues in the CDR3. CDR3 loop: CASSLTSRASYNEQFF. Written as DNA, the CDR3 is TGTGCCAGCAGCTTGACTTCCAGGGCCTCCTACAATGAGCAGTTCTTC.

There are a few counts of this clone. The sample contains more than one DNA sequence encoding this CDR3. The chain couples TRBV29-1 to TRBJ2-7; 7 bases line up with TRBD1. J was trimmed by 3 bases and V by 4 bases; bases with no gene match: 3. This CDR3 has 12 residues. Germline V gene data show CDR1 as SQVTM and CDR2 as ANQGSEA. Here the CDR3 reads CSVGQGSYEQYF. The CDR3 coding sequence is TGCAGCGTTGGACAGGGTAGCTACGAGCAGTACTTC.

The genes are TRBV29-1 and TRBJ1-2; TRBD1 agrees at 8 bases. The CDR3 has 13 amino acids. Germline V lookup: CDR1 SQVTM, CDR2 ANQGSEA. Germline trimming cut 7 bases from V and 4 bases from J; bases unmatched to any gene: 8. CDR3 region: CSARRTGTYGYTF. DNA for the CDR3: TGCAGCGCGCGTCGGACAGGGACCTATGGCTACACCTTC. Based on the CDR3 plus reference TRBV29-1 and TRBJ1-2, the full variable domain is SAVISQKPSRDICQRGTSLTIQCQVDSQVTMMFWYRQQPGQSLTLIATANQGSEATYESGFVIDKFPISRPNLTFSTLTVSNMSPEDSSIYLCSARRTGTYGYTFGSGTRLTVV.

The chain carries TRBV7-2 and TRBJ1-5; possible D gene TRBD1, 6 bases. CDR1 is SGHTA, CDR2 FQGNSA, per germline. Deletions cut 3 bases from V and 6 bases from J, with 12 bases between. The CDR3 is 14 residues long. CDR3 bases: TGTGCCAGCAGCTTGGGCAGGGGAACTCAGCCCCAGCATTTT. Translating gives CASSLGRGTQPQHF.

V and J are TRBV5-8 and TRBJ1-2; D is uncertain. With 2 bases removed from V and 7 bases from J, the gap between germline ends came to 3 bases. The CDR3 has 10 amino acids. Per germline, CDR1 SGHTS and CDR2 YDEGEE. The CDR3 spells CASSFTGYTF. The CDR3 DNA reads TGTGCCAGCAGCTTCACTGGCTACACCTTC.

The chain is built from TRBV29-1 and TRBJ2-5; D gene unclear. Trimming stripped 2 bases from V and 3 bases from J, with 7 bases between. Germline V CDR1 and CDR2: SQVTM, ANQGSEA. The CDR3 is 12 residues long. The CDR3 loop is CSVEWAEETQYF. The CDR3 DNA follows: TGCAGCGTTGAATGGGCAGAAGAGACCCAGTACTTC.

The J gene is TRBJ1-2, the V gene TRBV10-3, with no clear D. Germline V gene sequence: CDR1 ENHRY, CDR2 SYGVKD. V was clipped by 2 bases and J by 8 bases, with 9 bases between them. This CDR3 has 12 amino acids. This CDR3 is CAISERAWGYTF. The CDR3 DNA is TGTGCCATCAGTGAGAGGGCCTGGGGCTACACCTTC.

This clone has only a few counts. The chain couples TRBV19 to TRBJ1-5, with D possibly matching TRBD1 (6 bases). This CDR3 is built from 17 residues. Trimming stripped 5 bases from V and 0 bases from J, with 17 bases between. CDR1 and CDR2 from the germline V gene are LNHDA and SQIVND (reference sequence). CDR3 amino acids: CASSHRRTVNSNQPQHF. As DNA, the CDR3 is TGTGCCAGTAGTCACCGCCGGACAGTGAATAGCAATCAGCCCCAGCATTTT.

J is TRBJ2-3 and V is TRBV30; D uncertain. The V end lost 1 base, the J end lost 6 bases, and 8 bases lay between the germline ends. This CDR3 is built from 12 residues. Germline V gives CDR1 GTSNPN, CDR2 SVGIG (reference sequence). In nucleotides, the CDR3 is TGTGCCTGGAGTGCTATTATGGATACGCAGTATTTT. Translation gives CAWSAIMDTQYF.

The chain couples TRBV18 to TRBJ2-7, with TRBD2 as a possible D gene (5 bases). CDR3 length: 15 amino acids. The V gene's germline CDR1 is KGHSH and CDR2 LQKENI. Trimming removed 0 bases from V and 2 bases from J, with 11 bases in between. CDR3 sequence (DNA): TGTGCCAGCTCACCACCGTCTAGCTCCGCCTACGAGCAGTACTTC. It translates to CASSPPSSSAYEQYF.

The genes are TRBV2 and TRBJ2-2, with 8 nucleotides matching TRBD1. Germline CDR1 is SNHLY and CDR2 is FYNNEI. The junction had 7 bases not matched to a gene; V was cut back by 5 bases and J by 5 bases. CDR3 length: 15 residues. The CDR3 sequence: CASSSWTGHTGELFF. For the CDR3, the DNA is TGTGCCAGCAGTTCCTGGACAGGGCATACCGGGGAGCTGTTTTTT.

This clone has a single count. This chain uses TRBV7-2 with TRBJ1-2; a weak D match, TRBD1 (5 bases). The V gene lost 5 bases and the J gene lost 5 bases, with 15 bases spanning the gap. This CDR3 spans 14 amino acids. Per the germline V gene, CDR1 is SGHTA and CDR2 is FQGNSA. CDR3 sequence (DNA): TGTGCCAGCAGCCCCCGGCAGGGTTGGTATGGCTACACCTTC. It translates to CASSPRQGWYGYTF.

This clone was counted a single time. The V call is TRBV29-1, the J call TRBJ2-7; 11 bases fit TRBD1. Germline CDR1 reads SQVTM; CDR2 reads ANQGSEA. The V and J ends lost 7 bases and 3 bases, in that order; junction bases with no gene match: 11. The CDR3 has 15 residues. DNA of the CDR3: TGCAGCGCATTACCCGGGACAGGGGGTTTCTACGAGCAGTACTTC. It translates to CSALPGTGGFYEQYF.

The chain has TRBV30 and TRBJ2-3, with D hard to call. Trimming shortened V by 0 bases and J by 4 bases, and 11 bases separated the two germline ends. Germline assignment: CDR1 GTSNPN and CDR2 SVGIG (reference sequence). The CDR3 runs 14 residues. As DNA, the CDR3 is TGTGCCTGGAGTGTTGGAGTAGACCCAGATACGCAGTATTTT. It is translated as CAWSVGVDPDTQYF.

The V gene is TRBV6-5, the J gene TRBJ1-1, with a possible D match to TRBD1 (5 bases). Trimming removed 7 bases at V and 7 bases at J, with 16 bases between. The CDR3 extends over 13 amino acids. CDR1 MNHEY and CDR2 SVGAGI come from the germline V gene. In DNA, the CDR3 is TGTGCCAGCACCGGTTGGGGGTCCGGTGAAGCTTTCTTT. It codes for CASTGWGSGEAFF.

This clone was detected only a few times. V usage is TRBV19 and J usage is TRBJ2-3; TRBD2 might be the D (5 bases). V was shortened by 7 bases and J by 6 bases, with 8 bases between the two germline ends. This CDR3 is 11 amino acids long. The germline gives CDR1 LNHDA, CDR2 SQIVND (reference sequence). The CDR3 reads CASTTGDTQYF. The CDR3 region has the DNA TGTGCCAGTACCACGGGGGATACGCAGTATTTT.

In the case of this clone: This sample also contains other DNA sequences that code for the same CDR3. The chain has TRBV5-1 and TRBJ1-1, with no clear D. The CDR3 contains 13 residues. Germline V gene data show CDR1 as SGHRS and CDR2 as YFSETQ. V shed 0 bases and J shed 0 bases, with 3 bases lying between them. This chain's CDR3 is CASSLVLNTEAFF. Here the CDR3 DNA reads TGCGCCAGCAGCTTGGTGCTGAACACTGAAGCTTTCTTT. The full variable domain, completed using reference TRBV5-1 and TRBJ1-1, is KAGVTQTPRYLIKTRGQQVTLSCSPISGHRSVSWYQQTPGQGLQFLFEYFSETQRNKGNFPGRFSGRQFSNSRSEMNVSTLELGDSALYLCASSLVLNTEAFFGQGTRLTVV.

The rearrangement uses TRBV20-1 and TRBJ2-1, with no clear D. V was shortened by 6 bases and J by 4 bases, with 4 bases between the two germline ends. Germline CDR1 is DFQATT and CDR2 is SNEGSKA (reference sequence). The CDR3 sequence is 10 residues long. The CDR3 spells CSAPYNEQFF. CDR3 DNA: TGCAGTGCCCCGTACAATGAGCAGTTCTTC.

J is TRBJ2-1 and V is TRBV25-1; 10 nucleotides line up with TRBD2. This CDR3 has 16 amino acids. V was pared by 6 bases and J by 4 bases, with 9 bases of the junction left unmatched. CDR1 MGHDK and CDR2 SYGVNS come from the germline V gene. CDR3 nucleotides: TGTGCCAGCAGCGAAACACTAGCGGGGCTGTACAATGAGCAGTTCTTC. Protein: CASSETLAGLYNEQFF.